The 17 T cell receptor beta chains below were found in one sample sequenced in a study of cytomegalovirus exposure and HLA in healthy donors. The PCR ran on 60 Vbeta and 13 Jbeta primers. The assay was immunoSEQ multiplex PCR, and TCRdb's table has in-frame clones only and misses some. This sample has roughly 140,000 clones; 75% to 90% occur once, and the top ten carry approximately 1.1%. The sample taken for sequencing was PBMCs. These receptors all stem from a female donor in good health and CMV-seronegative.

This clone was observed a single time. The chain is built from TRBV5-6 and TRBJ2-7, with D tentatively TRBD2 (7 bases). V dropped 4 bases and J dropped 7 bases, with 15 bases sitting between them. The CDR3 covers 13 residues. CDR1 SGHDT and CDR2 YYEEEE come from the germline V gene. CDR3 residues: CASSLRGGWEQYF. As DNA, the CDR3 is TGTGCCAGCAGCCTTAGGGGGGGCTGGGAGCAGTACTTC.

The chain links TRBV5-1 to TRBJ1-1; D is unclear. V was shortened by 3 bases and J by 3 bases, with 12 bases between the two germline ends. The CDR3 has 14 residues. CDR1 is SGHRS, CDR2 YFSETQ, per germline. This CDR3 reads CASSSWTGDTEAFF. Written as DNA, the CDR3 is TGCGCCAGCAGCTCATGGACGGGAGACACTGAAGCTTTCTTT.

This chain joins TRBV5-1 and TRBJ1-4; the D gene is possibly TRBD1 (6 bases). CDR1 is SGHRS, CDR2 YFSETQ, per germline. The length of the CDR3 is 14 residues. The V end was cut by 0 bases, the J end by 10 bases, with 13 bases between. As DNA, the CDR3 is TGCGCCAGCAGCTTGGAGACAGGCGGGCCAAAACTGTTTTTT. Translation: CASSLETGGPKLFF.

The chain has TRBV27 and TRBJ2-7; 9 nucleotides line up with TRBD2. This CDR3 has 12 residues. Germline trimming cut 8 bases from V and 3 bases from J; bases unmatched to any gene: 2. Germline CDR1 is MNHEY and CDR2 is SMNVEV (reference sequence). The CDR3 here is CASGLAIYEQYF. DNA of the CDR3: TGTGCCAGCGGACTAGCGATCTACGAGCAGTACTTC.

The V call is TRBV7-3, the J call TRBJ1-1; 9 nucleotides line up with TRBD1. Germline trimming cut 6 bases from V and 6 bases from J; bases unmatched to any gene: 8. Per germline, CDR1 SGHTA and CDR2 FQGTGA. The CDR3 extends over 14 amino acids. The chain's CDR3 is CASRATGGRAEAFF. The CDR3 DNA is TGTGCCAGCAGGGCTACAGGGGGCAGGGCTGAAGCTTTCTTT.

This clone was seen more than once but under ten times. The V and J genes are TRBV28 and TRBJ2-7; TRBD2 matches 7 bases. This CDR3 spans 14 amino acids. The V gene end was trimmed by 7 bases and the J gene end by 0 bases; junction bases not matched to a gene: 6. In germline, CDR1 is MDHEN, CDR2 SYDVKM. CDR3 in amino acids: CASMGGFNSYEQYF. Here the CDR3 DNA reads TGTGCCAGCATGGGAGGGTTTAACTCCTACGAGCAGTACTTC.

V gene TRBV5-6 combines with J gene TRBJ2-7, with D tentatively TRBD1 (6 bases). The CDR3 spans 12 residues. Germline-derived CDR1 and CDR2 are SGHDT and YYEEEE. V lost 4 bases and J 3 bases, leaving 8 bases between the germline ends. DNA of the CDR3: TGTGCCAGCAGCATACAGGGCTACGAGCAGTACTTC. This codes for CASSIQGYEQYF.

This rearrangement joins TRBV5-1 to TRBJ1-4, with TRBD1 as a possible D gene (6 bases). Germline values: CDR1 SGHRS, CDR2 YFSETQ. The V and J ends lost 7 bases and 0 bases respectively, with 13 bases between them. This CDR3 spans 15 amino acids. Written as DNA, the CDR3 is TGCGCCAGCGGCGCAGGGGTCGCAACTAATGAAAAACTGTTTTTT. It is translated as CASGAGVATNEKLFF.

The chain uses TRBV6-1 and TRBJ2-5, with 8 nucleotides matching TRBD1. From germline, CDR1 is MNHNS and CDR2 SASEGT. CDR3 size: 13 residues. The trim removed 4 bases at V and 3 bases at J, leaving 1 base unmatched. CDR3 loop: CASSADREETQYF. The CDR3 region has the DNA TGTGCCAGCAGTGCGGACAGGGAAGAGACCCAGTACTTC.

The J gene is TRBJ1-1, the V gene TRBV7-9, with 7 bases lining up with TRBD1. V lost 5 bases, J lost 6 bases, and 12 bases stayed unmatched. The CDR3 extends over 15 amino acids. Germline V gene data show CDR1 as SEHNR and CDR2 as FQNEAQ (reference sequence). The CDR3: CASSPWGTDGAEAFF. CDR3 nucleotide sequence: TGTGCCAGCAGCCCCTGGGGGACAGACGGCGCTGAAGCTTTCTTT.

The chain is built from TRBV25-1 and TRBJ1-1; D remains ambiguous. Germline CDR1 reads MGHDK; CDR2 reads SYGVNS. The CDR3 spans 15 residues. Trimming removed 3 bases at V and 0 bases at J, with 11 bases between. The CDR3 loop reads CASSERGPLNTEAFF. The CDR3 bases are TGTGCCAGCAGTGAGCGAGGGCCCTTGAACACTGAAGCTTTCTTT.

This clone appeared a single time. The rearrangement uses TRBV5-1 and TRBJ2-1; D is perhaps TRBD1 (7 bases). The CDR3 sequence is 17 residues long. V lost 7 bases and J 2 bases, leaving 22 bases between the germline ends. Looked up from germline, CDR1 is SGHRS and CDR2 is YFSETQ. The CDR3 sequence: CASLPGGGYPTYNEQFF. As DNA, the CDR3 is TGCGCCAGCCTCCCAGGGGGAGGCTACCCCACCTACAATGAGCAGTTCTTC.

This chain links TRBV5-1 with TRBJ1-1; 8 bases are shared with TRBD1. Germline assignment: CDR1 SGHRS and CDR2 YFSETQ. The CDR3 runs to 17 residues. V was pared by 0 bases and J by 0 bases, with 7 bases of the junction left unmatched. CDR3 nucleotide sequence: TGCGCCAGCAGCTTGGGGCCCAGGGGGCCTCTGAACACTGAAGCTTTCTTT. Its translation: CASSLGPRGPLNTEAFF.

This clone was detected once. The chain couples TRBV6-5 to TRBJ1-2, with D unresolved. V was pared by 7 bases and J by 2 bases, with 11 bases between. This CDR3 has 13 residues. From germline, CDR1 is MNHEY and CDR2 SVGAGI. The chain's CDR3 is CASKERYNYGYTF. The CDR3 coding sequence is TGTGCCAGCAAGGAGCGGTACAACTATGGCTACACCTTC.

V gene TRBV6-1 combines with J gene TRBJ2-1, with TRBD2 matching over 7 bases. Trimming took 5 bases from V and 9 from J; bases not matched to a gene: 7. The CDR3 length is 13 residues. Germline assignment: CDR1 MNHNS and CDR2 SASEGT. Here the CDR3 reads CASSSTSWGEQFF. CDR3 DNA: TGTGCCAGCAGTTCGACTAGCTGGGGTGAGCAGTTCTTC.

CDR3 amino acids: CASSPSGDSDEKLFF. CDR3 coding DNA: TGTGCCAGCAGTCCGAGCGGGGACTCGGATGAAAAACTGTTTTTT. The V gene is TRBV28, the J gene TRBJ1-4; D possibly corresponds to TRBD1 (5 bases). Germline CDR1 reads MDHEN; CDR2 reads SYDVKM. The CDR3 spans 15 residues. Trimming cost V 5 bases and J 6 bases, with 16 bases left between them.

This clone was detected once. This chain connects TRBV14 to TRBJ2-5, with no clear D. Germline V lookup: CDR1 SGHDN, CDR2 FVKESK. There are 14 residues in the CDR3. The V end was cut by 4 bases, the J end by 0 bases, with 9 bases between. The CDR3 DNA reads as TGTGCCAGCAGCCCCCAGGTGGACCAAGAGACCCAGTACTTC. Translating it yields CASSPQVDQETQYF.